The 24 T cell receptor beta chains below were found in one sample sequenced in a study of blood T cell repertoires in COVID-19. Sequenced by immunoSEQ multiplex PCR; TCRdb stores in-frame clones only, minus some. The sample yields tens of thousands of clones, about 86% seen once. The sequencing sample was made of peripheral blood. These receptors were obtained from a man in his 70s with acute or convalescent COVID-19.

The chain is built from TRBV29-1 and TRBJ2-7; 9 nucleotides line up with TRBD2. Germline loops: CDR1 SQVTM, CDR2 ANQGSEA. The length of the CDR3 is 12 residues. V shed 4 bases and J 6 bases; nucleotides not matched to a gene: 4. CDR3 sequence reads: CSVVAGGLEQYF. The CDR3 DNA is TGCAGCGTTGTTGCGGGGGGGCTCGAGCAGTACTTC.

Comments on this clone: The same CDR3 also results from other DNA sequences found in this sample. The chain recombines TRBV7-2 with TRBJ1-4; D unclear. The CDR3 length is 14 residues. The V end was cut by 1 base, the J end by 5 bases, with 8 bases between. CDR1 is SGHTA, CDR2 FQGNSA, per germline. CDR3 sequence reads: CASSLDPGNEKLFF. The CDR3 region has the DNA TGTGCCAGCAGCTTAGATCCCGGGAATGAAAAACTGTTTTTT.

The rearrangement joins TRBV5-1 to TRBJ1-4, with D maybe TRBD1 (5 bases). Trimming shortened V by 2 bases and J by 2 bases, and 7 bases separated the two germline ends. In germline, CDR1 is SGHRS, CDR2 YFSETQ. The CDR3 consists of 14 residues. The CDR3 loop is CASSLRGTNEKLFF. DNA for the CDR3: TGCGCCAGCAGCTTAAGGGGTACTAATGAAAAACTGTTTTTT.

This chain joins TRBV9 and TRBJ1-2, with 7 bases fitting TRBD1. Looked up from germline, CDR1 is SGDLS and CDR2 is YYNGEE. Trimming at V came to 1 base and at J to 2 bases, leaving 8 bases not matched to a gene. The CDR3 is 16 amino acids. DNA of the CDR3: TGTGCCAGCAGCGTAACCCCGGGACAGTTAAACTATGGCTACACCTTC. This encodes CASSVTPGQLNYGYTF.

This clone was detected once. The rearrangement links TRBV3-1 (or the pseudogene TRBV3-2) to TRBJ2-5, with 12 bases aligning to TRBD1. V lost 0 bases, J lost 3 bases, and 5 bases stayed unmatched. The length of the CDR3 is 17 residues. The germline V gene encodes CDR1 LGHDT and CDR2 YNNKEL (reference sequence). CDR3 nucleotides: TGTGCCAGCAGCCAAGATTTGGGACAGGGGGCGAAAGAGACCCAGTACTTC. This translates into CASSQDLGQGAKETQYF.

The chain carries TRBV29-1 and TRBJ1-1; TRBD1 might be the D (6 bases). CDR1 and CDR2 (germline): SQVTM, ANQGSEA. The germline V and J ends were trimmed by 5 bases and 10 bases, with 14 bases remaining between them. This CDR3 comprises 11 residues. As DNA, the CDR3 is TGCAGCGTTAAAAGGGGGGGGGTAGCTTTCTTT. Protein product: CSVKRGGVAFF.

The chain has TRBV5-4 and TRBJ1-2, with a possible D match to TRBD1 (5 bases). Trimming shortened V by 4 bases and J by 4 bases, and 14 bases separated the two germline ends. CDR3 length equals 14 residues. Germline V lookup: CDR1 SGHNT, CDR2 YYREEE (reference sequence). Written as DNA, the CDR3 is TGTGCCAGCAGCCCGGGGGGGATGGGCTATGGCTACACCTTC. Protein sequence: CASSPGGMGYGYTF.

The CDR3 DNA sequence: TGTGCCAGCAGCCGTGGGACAGACAATGAGCAGTTCTTC. It codes for CASSRGTDNEQFF. The chain joins TRBV7-8 to TRBJ2-1; 7 bases agree with TRBD1. This CDR3 is built from 13 residues. J was trimmed by 5 bases and V by 5 bases; bases with no gene match: 3. Germline V gene sequence: CDR1 SGHVS, CDR2 FQNEAQ.

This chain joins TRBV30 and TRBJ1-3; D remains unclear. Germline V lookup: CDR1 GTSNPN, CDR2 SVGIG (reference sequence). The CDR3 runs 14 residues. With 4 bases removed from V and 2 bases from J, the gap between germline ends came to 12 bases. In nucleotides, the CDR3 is TGTGCCTGGAACTTTCCCGGAGCTGGAAACACCATATATTTT. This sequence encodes CAWNFPGAGNTIYF. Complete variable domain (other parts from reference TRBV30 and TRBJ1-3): SQTIHQWPATLVQPVGSPLSLECTVEGTSNPNLYWYRQAAGRGLQLLFYSVGIGQISSEVPQNLSASRPQDRQFILSSKKLLLSDSGFYLCAWNFPGAGNTIYFGEGSWLTVV.

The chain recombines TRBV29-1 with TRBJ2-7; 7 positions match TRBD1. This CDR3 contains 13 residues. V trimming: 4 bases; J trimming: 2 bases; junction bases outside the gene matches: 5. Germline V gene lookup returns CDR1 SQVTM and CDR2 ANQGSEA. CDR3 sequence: CSVVTGATYEQYF. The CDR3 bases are TGCAGCGTTGTAACAGGGGCTACCTACGAGCAGTACTTC.

DNA of the CDR3: TGTGCCAGCAGCACCTACCTGAGGGAGACCCAGTACTTC. Translated, it gives CASSTYLRETQYF. The chain joins TRBV7-9 to TRBJ2-5; no clear D gene. The CDR3 length is 13 residues. The V end lost 5 bases, the J end lost 5 bases, and 12 bases lay between the germline ends. Germline CDR1 SEHNR, CDR2 FQNEAQ (reference sequence).

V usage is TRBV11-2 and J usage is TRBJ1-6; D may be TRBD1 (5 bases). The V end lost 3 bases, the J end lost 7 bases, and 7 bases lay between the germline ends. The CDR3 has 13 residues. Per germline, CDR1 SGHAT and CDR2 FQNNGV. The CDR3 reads CASSFSGNSPLHF. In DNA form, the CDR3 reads TGTGCCAGCAGCTTCTCAGGGAATTCACCCCTCCACTTT.

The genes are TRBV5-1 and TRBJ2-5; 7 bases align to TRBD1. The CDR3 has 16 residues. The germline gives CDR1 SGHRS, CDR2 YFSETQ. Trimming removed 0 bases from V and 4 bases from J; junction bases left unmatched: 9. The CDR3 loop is CASSLGSGTATETQYF. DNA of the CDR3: TGCGCCAGCAGCTTGGGTTCCGGGACAGCAACAGAGACCCAGTACTTC.

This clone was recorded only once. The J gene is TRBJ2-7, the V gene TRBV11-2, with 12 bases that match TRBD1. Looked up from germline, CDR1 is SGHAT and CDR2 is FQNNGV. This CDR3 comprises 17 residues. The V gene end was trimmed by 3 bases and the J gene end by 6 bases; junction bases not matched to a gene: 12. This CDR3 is CASSLSIPGQGAVEQYF. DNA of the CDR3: TGTGCCAGCAGCTTGTCGATCCCGGGACAGGGGGCCGTCGAGCAGTACTTC.

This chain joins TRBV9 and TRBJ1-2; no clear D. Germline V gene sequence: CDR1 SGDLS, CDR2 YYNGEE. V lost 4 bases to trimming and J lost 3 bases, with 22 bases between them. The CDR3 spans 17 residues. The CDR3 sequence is CASSPAVEVQPYYGYTF. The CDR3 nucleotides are TGTGCCAGCAGCCCCGCGGTAGAGGTGCAACCATACTATGGCTACACCTTC.

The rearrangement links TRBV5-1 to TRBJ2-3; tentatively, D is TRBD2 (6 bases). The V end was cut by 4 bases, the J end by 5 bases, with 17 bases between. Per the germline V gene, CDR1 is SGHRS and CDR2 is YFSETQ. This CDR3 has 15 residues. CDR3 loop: CASSLDSGRGDTQYF. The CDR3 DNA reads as TGCGCCAGCAGCCTAGACAGCGGGCGAGGAGATACGCAGTATTTT. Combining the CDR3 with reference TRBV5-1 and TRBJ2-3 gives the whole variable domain KAGVTQTPRYLIKTRGQQVTLSCSPISGHRSVSWYQQTPGQGLQFLFEYFSETQRNKGNFPGRFSGRQFSNSRSEMNVSTLELGDSALYLCASSLDSGRGDTQYFGPGTRLTVL.

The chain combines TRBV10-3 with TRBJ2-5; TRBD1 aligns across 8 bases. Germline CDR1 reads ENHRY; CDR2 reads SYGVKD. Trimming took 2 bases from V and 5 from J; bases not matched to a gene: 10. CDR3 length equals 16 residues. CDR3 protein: CAISETKTGVGETQYF. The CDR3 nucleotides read TGTGCCATCAGTGAGACTAAGACAGGGGTTGGGGAGACCCAGTACTTC.

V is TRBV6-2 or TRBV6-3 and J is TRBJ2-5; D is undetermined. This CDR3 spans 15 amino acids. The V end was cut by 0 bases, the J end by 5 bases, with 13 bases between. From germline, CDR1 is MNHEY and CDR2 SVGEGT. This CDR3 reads CASSYSESPAETQYF. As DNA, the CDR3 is TGTGCCAGCAGTTACTCTGAGTCGCCTGCGGAGACCCAGTACTTC.

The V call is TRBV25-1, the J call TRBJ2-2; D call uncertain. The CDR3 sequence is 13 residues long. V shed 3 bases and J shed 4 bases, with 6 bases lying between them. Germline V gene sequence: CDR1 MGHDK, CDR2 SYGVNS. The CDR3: CASSEFLTGELFF. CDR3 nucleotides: TGTGCCAGCAGTGAGTTCCTCACCGGGGAGCTGTTTTTT.

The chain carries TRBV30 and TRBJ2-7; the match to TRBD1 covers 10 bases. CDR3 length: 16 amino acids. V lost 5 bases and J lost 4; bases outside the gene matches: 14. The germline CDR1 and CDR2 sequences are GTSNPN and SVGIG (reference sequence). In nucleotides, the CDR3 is TGTGCCTGGGGGGAGGGACAGGGGCCCCTCTCATACGAGCAGTACTTC. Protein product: CAWGEGQGPLSYEQYF.

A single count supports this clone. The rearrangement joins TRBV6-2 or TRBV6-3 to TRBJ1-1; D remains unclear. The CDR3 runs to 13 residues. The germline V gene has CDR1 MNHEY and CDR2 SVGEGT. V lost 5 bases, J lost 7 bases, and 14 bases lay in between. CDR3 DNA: TGTGCCAGCAGTCTGGTAGGAGAGGGTGAAGCTTTCTTT. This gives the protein CASSLVGEGEAFF.

In DNA form, the CDR3 reads TGTGCCAGCAGCTTGCGGGGTGGGGAGAACACCGGGGAGCTGTTTTTT. It encodes CASSLRGGENTGELFF. The chain couples TRBV5-4 to TRBJ2-2; a possible D gene is TRBD2 (5 bases). The CDR3 covers 16 residues. CDR1 SGHNT and CDR2 YYREEE come from the germline V gene (reference sequence). The germline V and J ends were trimmed by 1 base and 1 base, with 11 bases remaining between them.

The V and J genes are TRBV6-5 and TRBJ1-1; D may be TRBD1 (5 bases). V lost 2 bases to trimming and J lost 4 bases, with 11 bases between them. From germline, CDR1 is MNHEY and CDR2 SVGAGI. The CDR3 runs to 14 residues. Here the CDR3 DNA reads TGTGCCAGCAGTTACGGGGGGAGTGTCACTGAAGCTTTCTTT. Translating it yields CASSYGGSVTEAFF.

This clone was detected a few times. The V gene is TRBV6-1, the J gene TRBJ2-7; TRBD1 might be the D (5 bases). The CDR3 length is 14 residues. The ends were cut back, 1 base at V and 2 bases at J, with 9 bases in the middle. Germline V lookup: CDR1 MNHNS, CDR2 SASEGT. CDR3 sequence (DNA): TGTGCCAGCAGTGAAGAGGCACAGGCCTACGAGCAGTACTTC. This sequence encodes CASSEEAQAYEQYF.